This T cell receptor (beta chain) appears in the sequencing data of a study of CD8 T cells in Susac syndrome. An input of roughly 0.5 to 1 ug of RNA was subjected to reverse transcription using random hexamers. Each CDR3 protein gets one entry after TCRdb re-called the immunoSEQ multiplex PCR reads with MiXCR. The table lists 200,000 to 300,000 distinct CDR3 sequences, 93% of them singletons. V lost 3 bases and J lost 5, with 8 bases in between. The CDR3 loop spans 13 amino acids. Germline V gives CDR1 SGHDT, CDR2 YYEEEE. Blood CD8+ and CD4+ T cells underwent high-throughput TCR beta sequencing. FACS enriched CD8+ TEMRA cells, while bulk CD8+ and CD4+ were negatively isolated. This clonotype was detected once.

The origin of this receptor is a human donor with multiple sclerosis. The chain has TRBV5-6 and TRBJ2-2, with D unresolved. The sample was CD4+ T cells from PBMCs. As DNA, the CDR3 is TGTGCCAGCAGCTACCGACTGACCGGGGAGCTGTTTTTT. Translated: CASSYRLTGELFF.